This TCR beta chain stems from a study of shared T cell receptors in the human thymus. Between the trimmed V and J ends, which lost 6 bases and 6 bases, there was a span of 24 bases. This CDR3 contains 17 residues. Germline V gene data show CDR1 as MDHEN and CDR2 as SYDVKM. This table comes from immunoSEQ multiplex PCR, and its TCRdb copy is limited to in-frame clones, with some not included. The sample includes hundreds of thousands of clones, 87% of them seen just once. The same specimen was also included in a second study, on human thymus T cells.

The sample taken for sequencing was thymocytes. The clonotype originates from a boy under three years old with a congenital heart defect. The J gene is TRBJ1-5, the V gene TRBV28; D unclear. Here the CDR3 DNA reads TGTGCCAGCAGGGTTGGTTCCCTCGGAACCTCAGGTCAGCCCCAGCATTTT. Translating it yields CASRVGSLGTSGQPQHF. The full variable domain, rest sourced from reference TRBV28 and TRBJ1-5, is DVKVTQSSRYLVKRTGEKVFLECVQDMDHENMFWYRQDPGLGLRLIYFSYDVKMKEKGDIPEGYSVSREKKERFSLILESASTNQTSMYLCASRVGSLGTSGQPQHFGDGTRLSIL.